One sample yielded the 30 T cell receptor beta chains listed below, sequenced in a study of T-cell memory formation after mild COVID-19. Each CDR3 protein gets one entry after TCRdb re-called the 5' RACE reads with MiXCR. Of around 400,000 distinct CDR3 sequences in the sample, approximately 24% were seen once. The sample consisted of PBMCs or a T cell subset sorted from them (not recorded which). These receptors all stem from an adult woman who had mild COVID-19 (a few samples of this study predate the infection). Cell type and time point are not known.

The rearrangement uses TRBV29-1 and TRBJ2-2, with 11 bases that match TRBD2. This CDR3 contains 15 residues. Losses at the gene ends were 6 bases for V and 6 bases for J; bases not matched to a gene: 9. Germline CDR1 reads SQVTM; CDR2 reads ANQGSEA. The CDR3 DNA follows: TGCAGCGTCGAGACTAGCGGGATGGAGGCCGGGGAGCTGTTTTTT. Protein: CSVETSGMEAGELFF.

In this sample, this clonotype turned up a few times. Compared with germline, one end of the junction differs, possibly owing to a read error. CDR3 residues: CAGSFGPTETQYF. The DNA for the CDR3 is TGTGCCGGCAGCTTCGGTCCGACAGAGACCCAGTACTTC. The chain joins TRBV7-9 to TRBJ2-5; D gene unclear. Germline V gene lookup returns CDR1 SEHNR and CDR2 FQNEAQ (reference sequence). The CDR3 sequence is 13 residues long.

This clonotype appeared many times. The chain combines TRBV7-8 with TRBJ2-7, with D possibly TRBD1 on 5 matching bases. Germline values: CDR1 SGHVS, CDR2 FQNEAQ. This CDR3 has 15 amino acids. V was pared by 2 bases and J by 7 bases, with 18 bases between. DNA for the CDR3: TGTGCCAGCAGCTTATTTGAGACGCAGGGTGGAGAGCAGTACTTC. Translation: CASSLFETQGGEQYF.

A few counts support this clonotype. The V and J genes are TRBV7-9 and TRBJ1-1; 7 bases agree with TRBD1. V shed 3 bases and J 4 bases; nucleotides not matched to a gene: 8. Germline V lookup: CDR1 SEHNR, CDR2 FQNEAQ (reference sequence). This CDR3 region has 15 residues. CDR3 protein: CASSFHTGVITEAFF. The CDR3 region has the DNA TGTGCCAGCAGCTTTCATACAGGGGTTATCACTGAAGCTTTCTTT.

This clonotype was recorded many times. This sequence joins TRBV19 and TRBJ2-1, with D perhaps TRBD1 (5 bases). The CDR3 runs 15 residues. CDR1 and CDR2 from the germline V gene are LNHDA and SQIVND (reference sequence). V shed 3 bases and J shed 8 bases, with 17 bases lying between them. The CDR3 bases are TGTGCCAGTAGTATCGATGTCAGGGCCCTTGATGAGCAGTTCTTC. Its protein product is CASSIDVRALDEQFF. The full variable domain, its missing parts supplied by reference TRBV19 and TRBJ2-1, is DGGITQSPKYLFRKEGQNVTLSCEQNLNHDAMYWYRQDPGQGLRLIYYSQIVNDFQKGDIAEGYSVSREKKESFPLTVTSAQKNPTAFYLCASSIDVRALDEQFFGPGTRLTVL.

The table lists this clonotype with a count of one. The chain has TRBV4-3 and TRBJ1-2; D gene unclear. There are 14 residues in the CDR3. Germline V lookup: CDR1 LGHNA, CDR2 YSLEER. Trimming took 0 bases from V and 5 from J, leaving 10 bases between them. As DNA, the CDR3 is TGCGCCAGCAGCCAAGAATCAGACACTTATGGCTACACCTTC. It translates to CASSQESDTYGYTF.

CDR3 protein: CSAAGGTVSYEQYF. The CDR3 bases are TGCAGTGCTGCAGGGGGGACTGTCTCCTACGAGCAGTACTTC. The gene calls are TRBV20-1 and TRBJ2-7; D possibly corresponds to TRBD1 (7 bases). Looked up from germline, CDR1 is DFQATT and CDR2 is SNEGSKA (reference sequence). This CDR3 has 14 amino acids. V lost 5 bases, J lost 0 bases, and 14 bases lay in between.

The CDR3 reads CSVGLGLVNNEQFF. The CDR3 DNA reads TGCAGCGTCGGGTTGGGGCTCGTCAACAATGAGCAGTTCTTC. The chain employs TRBV29-1 and TRBJ2-1, with a tentative D call TRBD1 (5 bases). The CDR3 runs 14 residues. The V and J ends lost 6 bases and 5 bases respectively, with 17 bases between them. CDR1 is SQVTM, CDR2 ANQGSEA, per germline.

The chain combines TRBV12-3 or TRBV12-4 with TRBJ1-5; D uncertain. The V gene lost 3 bases and the J gene lost 7 bases, with 13 bases spanning the gap. The CDR3 covers 14 residues. The CDR3 nucleotides are TGTGCCAGCAGTTTGAGGGTAGGTTACCAGCCCCAGCATTTT. Amino acid sequence: CASSLRVGYQPQHF.

This clonotype was found many times. The chain links TRBV6-5 to TRBJ1-1; 7 bases match TRBD1. Germline V gene data show CDR1 as MNHEY and CDR2 as SVGAGI. The CDR3 runs 13 residues. V was pared by 3 bases and J by 3 bases, with 1 base of the junction left unmatched. The CDR3 spells CASSYTGDTEAFF. CDR3 nucleotides: TGTGCCAGCAGTTATACAGGGGACACTGAAGCTTTCTTT.

The rearrangement uses TRBV5-1 and TRBJ2-7; 8 bases match TRBD1. The CDR3 has 14 residues. Per germline, CDR1 SGHRS and CDR2 YFSETQ. V shed 0 bases and J 6 bases; nucleotides not matched to a gene: 5. The CDR3, as DNA: TGCGCCAGCAGCTTGGCCAGGGGGCTCGGCGAGCAGTACTTC. As protein: CASSLARGLGEQYF. The whole variable domain, remainder taken from reference TRBV5-1 and TRBJ2-7, is KAGVTQTPRYLIKTRGQQVTLSCSPISGHRSVSWYQQTPGQGLQFLFEYFSETQRNKGNFPGRFSGRQFSNSRSEMNVSTLELGDSALYLCASSLARGLGEQYFGPGTRLTVT.

The chain links TRBV5-1 to TRBJ2-7, with D possibly being TRBD1 (6 bases). Trimming pared 2 bases from V and 3 bases from J, leaving 21 bases between. The CDR3 has 17 amino acids. Germline V gene lookup returns CDR1 SGHRS and CDR2 YFSETQ. The chain's CDR3 is CASSLTGQSSTYYEQYF. In nucleotides, the CDR3 is TGCGCCAGCAGCTTAACTGGACAGTCCTCTACATACTACGAGCAGTACTTC.

The table lists this clonotype with a few counts. The V and J genes are TRBV6-4 and TRBJ1-1, with unresolved D. CDR3 length: 11 amino acids. Trimming took off 8 bases at V and 7 bases at J, with 11 bases between the two ends. Germline V lookup: CDR1 MRHNA, CDR2 SNTAGT. CDR3 sequence (DNA): TGTGCCAGCTCGGGAGGCGGTGAAGCTTTCTTT. Translating gives CASSGGGEAFF.

The chain employs TRBV5-1 and TRBJ2-3; D is possibly TRBD2 (5 bases). Germline CDR1 SGHRS, CDR2 YFSETQ. This CDR3 has 22 amino acids. V lost 5 bases and J lost 0, with 34 bases in between. CDR3 amino acids: CASRKVSSEGAILIDSTDTQYF. The DNA of the CDR3 is TGCGCCAGCAGGAAAGTTAGTAGCGAGGGCGCCATTTTAATTGATAGCACAGATACGCAGTATTTT. The whole variable domain, remainder taken from reference TRBV5-1 and TRBJ2-3, is KAGVTQTPRYLIKTRGQQVTLSCSPISGHRSVSWYQQTPGQGLQFLFEYFSETQRNKGNFPGRFSGRQFSNSRSEMNVSTLELGDSALYLCASRKVSSEGAILIDSTDTQYFGPGTRLTVL.

V is TRBV30 and J is TRBJ1-2; TRBD1 agrees at 8 bases. The CDR3 is made up of 16 amino acids. V lost 2 bases to trimming and J lost 5 bases; unmatched junction nucleotides: 13. CDR1 and CDR2 from the germline V gene are GTSNPN and SVGIG (reference sequence). CDR3 residues: CAWSTGTGYLGYGYTF. The CDR3 DNA follows: TGTGCCTGGAGTACCGGGACAGGTTATTTAGGGTATGGCTACACCTTC.

This sequence joins TRBV5-1 and TRBJ2-5; possibly TRBD1 for D (6 bases). Trimming shortened V by 1 base and J by 2 bases, and 12 bases separated the two germline ends. The V gene's germline CDR1 is SGHRS and CDR2 YFSETQ. The CDR3 extends over 15 amino acids. CDR3 nucleotides: TGCGCCAGCAGCTTGTTTCAGGGACAACAAGAGACCCAGTACTTC. Its protein product is CASSLFQGQQETQYF.

This clonotype has a count of ten or more. The chain joins TRBV5-1 to TRBJ2-1; TRBD2 agrees at 14 bases. With V trimmed by 4 bases and J by 8 bases, 2 bases remained unmatched. The CDR3 runs 14 residues. The V gene's germline CDR1 is SGHRS and CDR2 YFSETQ. The CDR3 here is CASSPGLAGDEQFF. CDR3 nucleotides: TGCGCCAGCAGCCCGGGACTAGCGGGAGATGAGCAGTTCTTC.

This clonotype has a handful of counts. The chain recombines TRBV5-1 with TRBJ2-1; 8 positions agree with TRBD2. The CDR3 is 16 residues long. Germline V gene data show CDR1 as SGHRS and CDR2 as YFSETQ. V dropped 0 bases and J dropped 4; count of bases not matched to a gene: 6. CDR3 sequence (DNA): TGCGCCAGCAGCTTGGAAGAGGTAGCGGGGTACAATGAGCAGTTCTTC. This sequence encodes CASSLEEVAGYNEQFF.

This clonotype was picked up a small number of times. The chain combines TRBV29-1 with TRBJ1-2; D is ambiguous. The ends were cut back, 6 bases at V and 2 bases at J, with 10 bases in the middle. The V gene's germline CDR1 is SQVTM and CDR2 ANQGSEA. CDR3 length equals 12 residues. The CDR3 here is CSVIRLNYGYTF. The DNA of the CDR3 is TGCAGCGTGATCCGCCTAAACTATGGCTACACCTTC.

This clonotype was seen at least ten times. V gene TRBV7-9 combines with J gene TRBJ1-1; maybe TRBD1 (5 bases). The CDR3 loop spans 14 amino acids. CDR1 and CDR2 from the germline V gene are SEHNR and FQNEAQ (reference sequence). V was clipped by 7 bases and J by 4 bases, with 16 bases between them. The CDR3 bases are TGTGCCAGCAATTCAGGGTTCTCCTCCACTGAAGCTTTCTTT. Its protein is CASNSGFSSTEAFF.

This clonotype has only a few counts. The chain links TRBV4-2 to TRBJ2-1; TRBD1 agrees at 8 bases. The CDR3 is made up of 15 amino acids. Germline lookup yields CDR1 LGHNA and CDR2 YNFKEQ. V dropped 6 bases and J dropped 8; count of bases not matched to a gene: 12. The CDR3 region has the DNA TGTGCCAGCAGACCCCGGACAGGGTGGACGGATGAGCAGTTCTTC. As protein: CASRPRTGWTDEQFF.

The table lists this clonotype with many counts. The chain recombines TRBV25-1 with TRBJ2-7, with unresolved D. The V and J ends lost 4 bases and 7 bases respectively, with 2 bases between them. CDR1 and CDR2 from the germline V gene are MGHDK and SYGVNS. This CDR3 has 9 amino acids. The CDR3 coding sequence is TGTGCCAGCAGTGGAGAGCAGTACTTC. It is translated as CASSGEQYF.

There are a few counts of this clonotype. The rearrangement links TRBV20-1 to TRBJ1-5; 8 bases are shared with TRBD1. V shed 2 bases, J shed 4 bases, and the junction held 7 bases outside the gene matches. Germline V gene data show CDR1 as DFQATT and CDR2 as SNEGSKA (reference sequence). This CDR3 is 15 amino acids long. The CDR3 DNA is TGCAGTGCTAGACAGTCCCGACAGGGGAATCAGCCCCAGCATTTT. Its translation: CSARQSRQGNQPQHF.

This clonotype came up a few times. The rearrangement links TRBV12-3 or TRBV12-4 to TRBJ2-5, with 7 bases identical to TRBD2. The trim removed 6 bases at V and 5 bases at J, leaving 15 bases unmatched. The CDR3 is 16 residues long. The CDR3 protein is CASSNQGLTMRETQYF. CDR3 nucleotide sequence: TGTGCCAGCAGCAATCAGGGACTAACGATGCGGGAGACCCAGTACTTC.

In this sample, this clonotype turned up a few times. In nucleotides, the CDR3 is TGTGCCAGCAGTTCCCCGGGACTAGCGGGGCTAGGAGAGACCCAGTACTTC. It translates to CASSSPGLAGLGETQYF. The rearrangement links TRBV6-5 to TRBJ2-5; 13 nucleotides line up with TRBD2. CDR3 length: 17 residues. V shed 4 bases, J shed 4 bases, and the junction held 9 bases outside the gene matches. Germline lookup yields CDR1 MNHEY and CDR2 SVGAGI.

This CDR3 reads CASRPHNTGELFF. In DNA form, the CDR3 reads TGTGCCAGCAGACCTCATAACACCGGGGAGCTGTTTTTT. The chain employs TRBV6-6 and TRBJ2-2, with no clear D. Trimming cost V 6 bases and J 2 bases, with 7 bases left between them. This CDR3 comprises 13 residues. The germline V gene encodes CDR1 MNHNY and CDR2 SVGAGI (reference sequence).

The chain employs TRBV18 and TRBJ2-1; 7 nucleotides align to TRBD1. Germline V lookup: CDR1 KGHSH, CDR2 LQKENI. The V and J ends lost 3 bases and 3 bases, in that order; junction bases with no gene match: 8. This CDR3 comprises 16 residues. CDR3 sequence: CASSPTGSPIYNEQFF. Here the CDR3 DNA reads TGTGCCAGCTCACCGACAGGGTCCCCTATCTACAATGAGCAGTTCTTC. The full variable domain, completed using reference TRBV18 and TRBJ2-1, is NAGVMQNPRHLVRRRGQEARLRCSPMKGHSHVYWYRQLPEEGLKFMVYLQKENIIDESGMPKERFSAEFPKEGPSILRIQQVVRGDSAAYFCASSPTGSPIYNEQFFGPGTRLTVL.

The table lists this clonotype with a few counts. The rearrangement uses TRBV5-1 and TRBJ2-1, with no clear D. The CDR3 loop spans 15 amino acids. V shed 0 bases and J shed 5 bases, with 12 bases lying between them. Germline V CDR1 and CDR2: SGHRS, YFSETQ. The DNA of the CDR3 is TGCGCCAGCAGCTTGGCCGCCAGTGACCACAATGAGCAGTTCTTC. Residues: CASSLAASDHNEQFF.

This chain uses TRBV15 with TRBJ2-1; 15 bases map to TRBD2. V shed 5 bases and J 4 bases; nucleotides not matched to a gene: 12. Germline V gene lookup returns CDR1 LNHNV and CDR2 YYDKDF (reference sequence). The CDR3 totals 19 residues. Here the CDR3 reads CATSDAGLAGGVRYNEQFF. In DNA form, the CDR3 reads TGTGCCACCAGCGACGCCGGACTAGCGGGGGGGGTTAGGTACAATGAGCAGTTCTTC.

At least ten counts were recorded for this clonotype. In DNA form, the CDR3 reads TGTGCAAGTCGCTTTCAATTTCATCAGGAATTTATCGGTCGGGGTCAGTACTTC. Translation: CASRFQFHQEFIGRGQYF. The V gene is TRBV12-2, the J gene TRBJ2-7. TRBV12-2 is a recognized pseudogene. The CDR3 length is 18 residues.